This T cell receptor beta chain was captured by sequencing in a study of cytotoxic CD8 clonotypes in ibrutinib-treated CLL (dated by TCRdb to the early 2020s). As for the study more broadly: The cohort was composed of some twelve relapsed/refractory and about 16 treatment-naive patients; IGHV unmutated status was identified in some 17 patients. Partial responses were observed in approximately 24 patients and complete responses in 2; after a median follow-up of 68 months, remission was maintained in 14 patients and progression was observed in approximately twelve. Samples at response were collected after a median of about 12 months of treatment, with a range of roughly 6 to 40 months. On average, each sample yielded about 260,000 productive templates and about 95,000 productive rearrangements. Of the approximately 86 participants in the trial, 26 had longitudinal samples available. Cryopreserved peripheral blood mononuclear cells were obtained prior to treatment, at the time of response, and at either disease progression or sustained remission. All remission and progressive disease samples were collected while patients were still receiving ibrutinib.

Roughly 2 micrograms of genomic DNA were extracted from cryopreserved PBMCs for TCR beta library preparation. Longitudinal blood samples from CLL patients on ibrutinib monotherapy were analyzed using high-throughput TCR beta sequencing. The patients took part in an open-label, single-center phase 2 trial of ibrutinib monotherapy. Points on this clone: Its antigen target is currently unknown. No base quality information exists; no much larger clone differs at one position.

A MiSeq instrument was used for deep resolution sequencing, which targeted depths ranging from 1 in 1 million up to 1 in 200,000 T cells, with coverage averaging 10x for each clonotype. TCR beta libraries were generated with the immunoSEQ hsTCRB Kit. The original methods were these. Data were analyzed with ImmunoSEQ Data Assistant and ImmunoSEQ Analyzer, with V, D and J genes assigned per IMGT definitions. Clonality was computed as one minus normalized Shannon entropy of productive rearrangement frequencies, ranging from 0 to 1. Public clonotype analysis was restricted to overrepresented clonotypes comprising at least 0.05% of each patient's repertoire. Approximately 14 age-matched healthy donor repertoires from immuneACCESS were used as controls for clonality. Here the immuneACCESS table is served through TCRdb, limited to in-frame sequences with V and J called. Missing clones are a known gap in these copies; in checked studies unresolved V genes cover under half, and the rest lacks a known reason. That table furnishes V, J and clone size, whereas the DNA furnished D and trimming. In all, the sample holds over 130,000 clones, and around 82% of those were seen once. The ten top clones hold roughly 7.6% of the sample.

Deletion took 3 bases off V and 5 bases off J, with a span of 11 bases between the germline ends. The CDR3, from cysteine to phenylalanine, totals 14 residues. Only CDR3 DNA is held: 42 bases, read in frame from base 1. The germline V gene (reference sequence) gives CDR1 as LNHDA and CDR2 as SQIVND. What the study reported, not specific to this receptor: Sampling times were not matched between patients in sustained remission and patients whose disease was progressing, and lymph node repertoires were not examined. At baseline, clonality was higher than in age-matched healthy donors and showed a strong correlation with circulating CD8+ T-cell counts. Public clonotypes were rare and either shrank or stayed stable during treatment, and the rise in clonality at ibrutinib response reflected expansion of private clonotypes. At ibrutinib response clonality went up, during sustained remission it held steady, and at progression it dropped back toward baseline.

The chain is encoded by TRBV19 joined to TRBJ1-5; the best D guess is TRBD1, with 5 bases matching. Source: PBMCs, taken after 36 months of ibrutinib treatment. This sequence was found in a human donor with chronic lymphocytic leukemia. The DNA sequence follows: TGTGCCAGTAGTATCGACAGCCCTTATCAGCCCCAGCATTTT. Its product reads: CASSIDSPYQPQHF.